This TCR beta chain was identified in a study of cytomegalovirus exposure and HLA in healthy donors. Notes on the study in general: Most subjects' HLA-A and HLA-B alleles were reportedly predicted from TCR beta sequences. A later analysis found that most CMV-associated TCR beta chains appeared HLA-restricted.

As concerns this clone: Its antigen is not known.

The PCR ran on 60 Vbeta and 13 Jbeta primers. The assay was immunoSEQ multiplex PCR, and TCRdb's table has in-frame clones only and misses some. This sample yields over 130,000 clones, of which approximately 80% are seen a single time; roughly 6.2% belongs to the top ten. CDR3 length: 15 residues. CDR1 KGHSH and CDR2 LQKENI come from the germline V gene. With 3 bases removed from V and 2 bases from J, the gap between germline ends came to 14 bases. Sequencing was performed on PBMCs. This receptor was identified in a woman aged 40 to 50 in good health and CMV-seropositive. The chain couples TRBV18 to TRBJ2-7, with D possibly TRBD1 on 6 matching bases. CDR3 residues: CASSPDWTAPYEQYF. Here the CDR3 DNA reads TGTGCCAGCTCACCGGACTGGACAGCCCCCTACGAGCAGTACTTC.